These 12 T cell receptor beta chains came from one sample sequenced in a study of T cells in Graves' hyperthyroidism and ophthalmopathy. RNA transcripts gave rise to amplified TCR beta CDR3 regions. HTBI primers drove first-round RT-PCR of the TCR CDR3. TCRdb re-called the multiplex PCR reads through MiXCR, storing one row per CDR3 protein. This table has around 350,000 distinct CDR3 sequences, about a fifth appearing once. Sequencing was done on a sample of blood. These receptors were collected from a woman aged 18-30 years with Graves' hyperthyroidism.

The chain carries TRBV27 and TRBJ1-5, with D possibly being TRBD1 (5 bases). Trimming took 0 bases from V and 2 from J, leaving 11 bases between them. Germline CDR1 MNHEY, CDR2 SMNVEV (reference sequence). The CDR3 spans 16 residues. As DNA, the CDR3 is TGTGCCAGCAGTTTATCCCGGGACGCACGCAATCAGCCCCAGCATTTT. Translated: CASSLSRDARNQPQHF.

A few counts support this clonotype. An end of the junction differs from the germline gene, which may be a read error. The DNA for the CDR3 is TGTGCCAGCGTTCCCGGGGGTGGGAACATTAAGTACTTC. Translation gives CASVPGGGNIKYF. J is TRBJ2-4 and V is TRBV12-3 or TRBV12-4, with a tentative D call TRBD2 (6 bases). This CDR3 is 13 amino acids long.

There are many counts of this clonotype. V usage is TRBV19 and J usage is TRBJ1-2; 8 bases are a match to TRBD1. The germline V gene encodes CDR1 LNHDA and CDR2 SQIVND (reference sequence). V was pared by 5 bases and J by 4 bases, with 6 bases of the junction left unmatched. This CDR3 is built from 14 residues. CDR3 amino acids: CASSDTGTGYGYTF. DNA for the CDR3: TGTGCCAGTAGTGACACCGGGACAGGCTATGGCTACACCTTC.

The CDR3 DNA reads as TGTGCCAGCAGCCAAGCCATAGCGGGGGGGTACGAGCAGTACTTC. It encodes CASSQAIAGGYEQYF. The chain carries TRBV3-1 and TRBJ2-7; 11 bases map to TRBD2. The CDR3 extends over 15 amino acids. The V gene's germline CDR1 is LGHDT and CDR2 YNNKEL (reference sequence). V dropped 1 base and J dropped 4; count of bases not matched to a gene: 3.

This clonotype has at least ten counts. The gene calls are TRBV7-8 and TRBJ1-2; D not certain. V lost 1 base, J lost 9 bases, and 18 bases lay in between. CDR1 and CDR2 from the germline V gene are SGHVS and FQNEAQ. The CDR3 extends over 15 amino acids. CDR3 sequence reads: CASSLGFQSFLSYTF. The CDR3 DNA sequence: TGTGCCAGCAGCTTAGGCTTCCAGTCCTTCTTAAGCTACACCTTC.

J is TRBJ2-7 and V is TRBV20-1; tentatively, D is TRBD2 (6 bases). This CDR3 contains 16 residues. The V and J ends lost 6 bases and 4 bases respectively, with 25 bases between them. CDR1 and CDR2 from the germline V gene are DFQATT and SNEGSKA (reference sequence). CDR3 sequence reads: CSAGPSGTLGIYEQYF. The CDR3 DNA reads TGCAGTGCCGGACCGTCGGGGACTCTCGGAATATACGAGCAGTACTTC.

Notes on this clonotype: Given a much more abundant clone one base away, this may be a read error. CDR3 region: CASSQGRDQPQHF. CDR3 bases: TGTGCCAGCAGCCAAGGGCGCGATCAGCCCCAGCATTTT. The chain carries TRBV3-1 and TRBJ1-5, with D uncertain. Germline V gene data show CDR1 as LGHDT and CDR2 as YNNKEL (reference sequence). Trimming took off 1 base at V and 5 bases at J, with 6 bases between the two ends. There are 13 residues in the CDR3.

This clonotype occurred many times. This sequence joins TRBV7-8 and TRBJ2-5, with TRBD1 as a possible D gene (5 bases). Looked up from germline, CDR1 is SGHVS and CDR2 is FQNEAQ. Trimming removed 5 bases at V and 3 bases at J, with 13 bases between. The CDR3 length is 14 residues. CDR3 in DNA: TGTGCCAGCAGCCAAAAAGGACAAGAAGAGACCCAGTACTTC. Protein product: CASSQKGQEETQYF.

This clonotype was observed at least ten times. The rearrangement uses TRBV2 and TRBJ1-1; no firm D call. The V end was cut by 6 bases, the J end by 1 base, with 9 bases between. From germline, CDR1 is SNHLY and CDR2 FYNNEI. This CDR3 is 13 amino acids long. DNA of the CDR3: TGTGCCAGCAGGCCGTTGGAGAACACTGAAGCTTTCTTT. Translation gives CASRPLENTEAFF.

This clonotype was recorded once. This CDR3 is missing its conserved last phenylalanine or tryptophan, likely due to a read error. The chain joins TRBV5-1 to TRBJ2-2, with a weak D call TRBD2 (6 bases). This CDR3 is 14 amino acids long. The germline CDR1 and CDR2 sequences are SGHRS and YFSETQ. Trimming stripped 2 bases from V and 4 bases from J, with 9 bases between. CDR3 in amino acids: CASSFGLSTGELFY. Written as DNA, the CDR3 is TGCGCCAGCAGCTTTGGACTAAGCACCGGGGAGCTGTTTTAT.

Many counts were recorded for this clonotype. This chain joins TRBV5-5 and TRBJ2-7; 8 bases map to TRBD1. This CDR3 is 16 amino acids long. V lost 4 bases and J lost 6; bases outside the gene matches: 15. Germline CDR1 and CDR2: SGHKS and YYEKEE (reference sequence). DNA for the CDR3: TGTGCCAGCAGCAAGCCGGGACAGGAGTCGGTAGGCGAGCAGTACTTC. It specifies CASSKPGQESVGEQYF.

This clonotype was counted many times. V gene TRBV20-1 combines with J gene TRBJ1-5, with a weak D call TRBD1 (5 bases). This CDR3 contains 14 residues. Germline loops: CDR1 DFQATT, CDR2 SNEGSKA (reference sequence). V shed 3 bases and J shed 5 bases, with 14 bases lying between them. CDR3 sequence (DNA): TGCAGTGCTAGTCCCAGGGCCCTGGATCAGCCCCAGCATTTT. Protein product: CSASPRALDQPQHF.